The rows below give T cell receptor beta chains drawn from one sample of a study of T-cell reconstitution after alpha-beta-depleted transplantation in children. In TCRdb, the PCR reads were re-called with MiXCR into one record per CDR3 protein. The table lists about 400,000 distinct CDR3 sequences, about an eighth of them singletons, with 3.5% to 4.5% in the top ten. This specimen was PBMCs, taken from the stem cell graft. The source is a human donor who donated a stem cell graft to a child with Fanconi anemia. The CDR3 runs from the conserved cysteine through the conserved F or W. A D gene is named only where the DNA matches it firmly. The size of a clone is reported for some rows only, either as once, few or many, or as a class for expanded clones.

TRBJ2-7	TRBV12-3/TRBV12-4	.	.	TGTGCCAGCAGATCAGGGGGCGGGAGTGGGAGCGAGCAGTACTTC	CASRSGGGSGSEQYF
TRBJ1-5	TRBV5-1	.	TRBD1	TGCGCCAGCAGCAACGGACAGGGCAATCAGCCCCAGCATTTT	CASSNGQGNQPQHF
TRBJ2-7	TRBV7-9	few	.	TGTGCCAGCAGTTCTCAGACTAGCTACGAGCAGTACTTC	CASSSQTSYEQYF
TRBJ1-1	TRBV15	.	.	TGTGCCACCAGCGCCCCTCTGGGGGGGCGAGGAAGGAACACTGAAGCTTTCTTT	CATSAPLGGRGRNTEAFF
TRBJ2-3	TRBV6-1	.	TRBD1	TGTGCCAGCAGACTAACGGACAGGGGAGACACAGATACGCAGTATTTT	CASRLTDRGDTDTQYF
TRBJ1-2	TRBV3-1	few	.	TGTGCCAGCAGTCTCAGGGATTACTATGGCTACACCTTC	CASSLRDYYGYTF
TRBJ2-5	TRBV20-1	few	.	TGCAGTGCTAGAGAACAGGACCAAGAGACCCAGTACTTC	CSAREQDQETQYF
TRBJ1-1	TRBV6-5	.	.	TGTGCCAGCAGCCGCGGCAGGGAAGCTTTCTTT	CASSRGREAFF
TRBJ1-2	TRBV10-3	few	TRBD1	TGTGCCATCAGTGCGCTAATGGGACAGCACTATGGCTACACCTTC	CAISALMGQHYGYTF
TRBJ1-4	TRBV9	few	TRBD1	TGTGCCAGCAGCGTAGATGGGACAGGGGATGAAAAACTGTTTTTT	CASSVDGTGDEKLFF
TRBJ2-5	TRBV12-3/TRBV12-4	.	TRBD2	TGTGCCAGCAGTGCCGTCCTAGCGGGGGTGCAAGAGACCCAGTACTTC	CASSAVLAGVQETQYF
TRBJ2-3	TRBV29-1	many	TRBD2	TGCAGCGTCCTCCAACTAGCGGGGGGCACAGATACGCAGTATTTT	CSVLQLAGGTDTQYF
TRBJ2-7	TRBV7-2	.	.	TGTGCCAGCAGCTTAAACCAGGGTCCCTACGAGCAGTACTTC	CASSLNQGPYEQYF
TRBJ2-1	TRBV2	.	.	TGTGCCAGCAGTGAAGTTTCTTTCGAAGAGCAGTTCTTC	CASSEVSFEEQFF
TRBJ2-6	TRBV5-8	many	.	TGTGCCAGCAGCTCGTACAGGGACTCTGGGGCCAACGTCCTGACTTTC	CASSSYRDSGANVLTF
TRBJ1-2	TRBV5-1	many	TRBD1	TGCGCCAGCAGCTCAGGACAGGACTATGGCTACACCTTC	CASSSGQDYGYTF
TRBJ2-6	TRBV11-1	.	.	TGTGCCAGCAGCTTAGGCCGGAGGGATTTCTACTCTGGGGCCAACGTCCTGACTTTC	CASSLGRRDFYSGANVLTF
TRBJ2-1	TRBV5-1	.	.	TGCGCCAGCAACCGGGACCGAGATGGGTACAATGAGCAGTTCTTC	CASNRDRDGYNEQFF
TRBJ1-1	TRBV20-1	.	.	TGCAGTGCTAGATCCCCTGGGGGAATGAACACTGAAGCTTTCTTT	CSARSPGGMNTEAFF
TRBJ1-5	TRBV20-1	.	.	TGCAGTGCTAGAGACTCGAAGAAATGGCAGCCCCAGCATTTT	CSARDSKKWQPQHF
TRBJ2-5	TRBV3-1	many	TRBD2	TGTGCCAGCAGCCCCTTGGGGCGGGAGGAGACCCAGTACTTC	CASSPLGREETQYF
TRBJ1-1	TRBV15	many	TRBD1	TGTGCCACCAGCCGGGGATTGATACAGGGGGCTTATGAAGCTTTCTTT	CATSRGLIQGAYEAFF
TRBJ2-1	TRBV25-1	many	.	TGTGCCAGCAGTGACCGCGACATCTTTGAGAACGATGAGCAGTTCTTC	CASSDRDIFENDEQFF
TRBJ2-1	TRBV6-2/TRBV6-3	few	.	TGTGCCAGCAGTCCCGCCCGGCTTTCGAGGGAGTTCTTC	CASSPARLSREFF
TRBJ1-1	TRBV19	.	.	TGTGCCAGTAGCCGACCCGGAGAAGTGAACACTGAAGCTTTCTTT	CASSRPGEVNTEAFF
TRBJ2-7	TRBV7-2	.	.	TGTGCCAGCAGACGACAGGGAGGGGACTCCTACGAGCAGTACTTC	CASRRQGGDSYEQYF
TRBJ2-1	TRBV29-1	few	TRBD2	TGCAGCGTTGCCGGGGGGGGGTCCTACAATGAGCAGTTCTTC	CSVAGGGSYNEQFF
TRBJ2-1	TRBV20-1	.	.	TGCAGTGCTAGAGTGGGGGAGAGCCTCCCTCAGGTTTATGAGCAGTTCTTC	CSARVGESLPQVYEQFF
TRBJ2-3	TRBV7-2	.	.	TGTGCCAGCAGTTACGGACCCGAGTTGGATACGCAGTATTTT	CASSYGPELDTQYF
TRBJ1-1	TRBV12-3/TRBV12-4	many	.	TGTGCCAGCAGTTCCCAGTTGGGGTGGACTGAAGCTTTCTTT	CASSSQLGWTEAFF
TRBJ2-3	TRBV3-1	.	.	TGTGCCAGCAGCCAGCGGCCCGCAGATACGCAGTATTTT	CASSQRPADTQYF
TRBJ1-1	TRBV10-3	.	.	TGTGCCATCAACCAACCGGGAGGTGCAGCTTTCTTT	CAINQPGGAAFF
TRBJ2-5	TRBV5-1	many	TRBD1	TGCGCCAGCAGCCGACAGGGCGGACAAGAGACCCAGTACTTC	CASSRQGGQETQYF
TRBJ2-3	TRBV20-1	few	TRBD2	TGCAGTGCTCCTATCCCTAGCGGGGGAACGGATACGCAGTATTTT	CSAPIPSGGTDTQYF
TRBJ1-5	TRBV6-2/TRBV6-3	few	.	TGTGCCAGCAGTTATGATCCCGAGGAGCCCCAGCATTTT	CASSYDPEEPQHF
TRBJ2-2	TRBV6-2/TRBV6-3	.	.	TGTGCCAGCAGTTACCACGAGGGAGGGGAGCTGTTTTTT	CASSYHEGGELFF
TRBJ2-7	TRBV12-5	few	.	TGTGCTAGTGGGCGACAGGCTTACGAGCAGTACTTC	CASGRQAYEQYF
TRBJ2-1	TRBV4-3	few	TRBD2	TGCGCCAGCAGCCAAGATGCGGTAGCGGGATCCTACAATGAGCAGTTCTTC	CASSQDAVAGSYNEQFF
TRBJ2-7	TRBV4-1	.	.	TGCGCCAGCAGCCAAGGCGAGAACAGGGCATACGAGCAGTACTTC	CASSQGENRAYEQYF
TRBJ1-5	TRBV28	.	.	TGTGCCAGCAGTTTAGGCGAATTCGGCAATCAGCCCCAGCATTTT	CASSLGEFGNQPQHF
TRBJ2-5	TRBV30	.	TRBD2	TGTGCCTGGAGTATGGCGCGGGGGGCCCAAGAGACCCAGTACTTC	CAWSMARGAQETQYF
TRBJ1-2	TRBV15	many	TRBD1	TGTGCCACCAGCCGGGACAGGGCTCTCTATGGCTACACCTTC	CATSRDRALYGYTF
TRBJ1-2	TRBV4-3	.	TRBD1	TGCGCCAGCAGCCGGATTACAACAGGGGGAAATGGCTACACCTTC	CASSRITTGGNGYTF
TRBJ2-3	TRBV29-1	many	.	TGCAGCGTGGTGGGGGCCAGCATAGGGTATTTT	CSVVGASIGYF
TRBJ1-2	TRBV5-6	few	.	TGTGCCAGCATCTGGAGGGGGGCCCCTGGCTACACCTTC	CASIWRGAPGYTF